Shown below are 5 T cell receptor beta chains from a single sample sequenced in a study of blood T cell repertoires in COVID-19. Assay: immunoSEQ multiplex PCR; the TCRdb copy retains only in-frame clones and omits some. The sample holds tens of thousands of clones, roughly 80% seen once. The sequenced sample consisted of peripheral blood. These receptors were obtained from a woman between 45 and 65 years old with acute or convalescent COVID-19.

The rearrangement uses TRBV4-3 and TRBJ2-7; weak D call: TRBD2 (6 bases). Trimming took off 0 bases at V and 5 bases at J, with 14 bases between the two ends. CDR3 length: 15 residues. Looked up from germline, CDR1 is LGHNA and CDR2 is YSLEER. The CDR3: CASSQEGGPVNEQYF. The DNA for the CDR3 is TGCGCCAGCAGCCAAGAAGGAGGGCCGGTCAACGAGCAGTACTTC.

The V and J genes are TRBV3-1 (or the pseudogene TRBV3-2) and TRBJ2-7; the D gene is possibly TRBD2 (6 bases). This CDR3 has 14 residues. With 4 bases removed from V and 4 bases from J, the gap between germline ends came to 14 bases. CDR1 and CDR2 (germline): LGHDT, YNNKEL (reference sequence). CDR3 coding DNA: TGTGCCAGCAGCCGGGGTAACGCGGGGTACGAGCAGTACTTC. It translates to CASSRGNAGYEQYF.

This chain links TRBV5-1 with TRBJ2-1; 7 bases match TRBD2. The J segment lost 3 bases and the V segment lost 4 bases, leaving 16 bases of the junction unmatched. The CDR3 is 18 amino acids. From germline, CDR1 is SGHRS and CDR2 YFSETQ. CDR3 sequence: CASSLESPSGIDYNEQFF. In nucleotides, the CDR3 is TGCGCCAGCAGCCTGGAGAGCCCTAGCGGCATTGACTACAATGAGCAGTTCTTC.

The chain combines TRBV5-1 with TRBJ2-1; possibly TRBD2 for D (5 bases). CDR1 SGHRS and CDR2 YFSETQ come from the germline V gene. Trimming pared 5 bases from V and 3 bases from J, leaving 6 bases between. This CDR3 is built from 12 residues. The CDR3 DNA sequence: TGCGCCAGCAGGAGGGACTACAATGAGCAGTTCTTC. Translation gives CASRRDYNEQFF.

The genes are TRBV18 and TRBJ2-1, with 10 bases matching TRBD2. The germline CDR1 and CDR2 sequences are KGHSH and LQKENI. The CDR3 has 15 amino acids. V was pared by 5 bases and J by 4 bases, with 5 bases of the junction left unmatched. The CDR3 coding sequence is TGTGCCAGCTCATGGACTAGCGGAGAATACAATGAGCAGTTCTTC. Its translation is CASSWTSGEYNEQFF.